These T cell receptor beta chains were read from a single sample in a study of cytomegalovirus exposure and HLA in healthy donors. Assay used: immunoSEQ multiplex PCR; TCRdb lists only in-frame clones, some missing. The sample carries around 130,000 clones, just under 80% recorded once. Sequenced sample: PBMCs. These receptors came from a woman between 40 and 50 years old in good health and CMV-seronegative. CDR3s include the opening cysteine and the closing phenylalanine or tryptophan. Fields, in order: clone size, J gene, V gene, D gene, CDR3 DNA, CDR3 protein. The D gene is left open where the match is weak. Clone size, where shown, is once, few, many, or a class for clones that have expanded.

clone_size: -
j_call: TRBJ2-7
v_call: TRBV9
d_call: -
cdr3_nt: TGTGCCAGCAGCGTAGAGATCGGACAGTTCTACGAGCAGTACTTC
cdr3_aa: CASSVEIGQFYEQYF

clone_size: -
j_call: TRBJ2-1
v_call: TRBV9
d_call: TRBD2
cdr3_nt: TGTGCCAGCAGCGGTAGCGGGGTATACAATGAGCAGTTCTTC
cdr3_aa: CASSGSGVYNEQFF

clone_size: -
j_call: TRBJ1-2
v_call: TRBV7-2
d_call: TRBD1
cdr3_nt: TGTGCCAGCAGCTTAGGACAGGGTGGCTATGGCTACACCTTC
cdr3_aa: CASSLGQGGYGYTF

clone_size: once
j_call: TRBJ1-5
v_call: TRBV7-8
d_call: TRBD1
cdr3_nt: TGTGCCAGCAGCCAACAGGGACAGGGCAATCAGCCCCAGCATTTT
cdr3_aa: CASSQQGQGNQPQHF

clone_size: -
j_call: TRBJ2-7
v_call: TRBV15
d_call: TRBD1
cdr3_nt: TGTGCCACCAGCAGGGAACGGCCGGGACAGGGTGCCTACGAGCAGTACTTC
cdr3_aa: CATSRERPGQGAYEQYF

clone_size: -
j_call: TRBJ1-2
v_call: TRBV6-5
d_call: -
cdr3_nt: TGTGCCAGCAGTTCAACCGGGGGGGATGGCTACACCTTC
cdr3_aa: CASSSTGGDGYTF

clone_size: few
j_call: TRBJ2-7
v_call: TRBV27
d_call: TRBD1
cdr3_nt: TGTGCCAGCAGTTTACGTCAGGGGGCAAGCGAGCAGTACTTC
cdr3_aa: CASSLRQGASEQYF

clone_size: -
j_call: TRBJ1-3
v_call: TRBV6-1
d_call: -
cdr3_nt: TGTGCCAGCAGTGAAAGCCGAAACTCTGGAAACACCATATATTTT
cdr3_aa: CASSESRNSGNTIYF

clone_size: -
j_call: TRBJ2-5
v_call: TRBV2
d_call: -
cdr3_nt: TGTGCCAGCAGAGAACCACTCCAAGAGACCCAGTACTTC
cdr3_aa: CASREPLQETQYF

clone_size: -
j_call: TRBJ2-1
v_call: TRBV27
d_call: -
cdr3_nt: TGTGCCAGCAGTTTATCCCCAGGGGAGTACAATGAGCAGTTCTTC
cdr3_aa: CASSLSPGEYNEQFF

clone_size: few
j_call: TRBJ1-4
v_call: TRBV27
d_call: -
cdr3_nt: TGTGCCAGCAGTTTAAGCAGGTTAAATGAAAAACTGTTTTTT
cdr3_aa: CASSLSRLNEKLFF

clone_size: -
j_call: TRBJ2-3
v_call: TRBV21-1
d_call: -
cdr3_nt: TGTGCCAGCAGCAAAGGGCGTAGGAGACTAGCGGGGGGTCAAGATACGCAGTATTTT
cdr3_aa: CASSKGRRRLAGGQDTQYF

clone_size: -
j_call: TRBJ1-6
v_call: TRBV27
d_call: -
cdr3_nt: TGTGCCAGCAGTTTCGGGTATAATTCACCCCTCCACTTT
cdr3_aa: CASSFGYNSPLHF

clone_size: -
j_call: TRBJ1-5
v_call: TRBV10-3
d_call: -
cdr3_nt: TGTGCCATCAGTAAGGACAGCTCCAATCAGCCCCAGCATTTT
cdr3_aa: CAISKDSSNQPQHF

clone_size: -
j_call: TRBJ2-2
v_call: TRBV7-3
d_call: TRBD2
cdr3_nt: TGTGCCAGCAGCGAAGGCGGGAGGGGCACCGGGGAGCTGTTTTTT
cdr3_aa: CASSEGGRGTGELFF

clone_size: -
j_call: TRBJ2-1
v_call: TRBV2
d_call: -
cdr3_nt: TGTGCCAGCAAATGGGGGGGGCGAAATGAGCAGTTCTTC
cdr3_aa: CASKWGGRNEQFF

clone_size: -
j_call: TRBJ1-2
v_call: TRBV5-6
d_call: -
cdr3_nt: TGTGCCAGCAGCACCGGGCCAGGGGATGGCTACACCTTC
cdr3_aa: CASSTGPGDGYTF

clone_size: few
j_call: TRBJ1-5
v_call: TRBV7-6
d_call: -
cdr3_nt: TGTGCCAGCAGCTTTTCCTCTGGCAATCAGCCCCAGCATTTT
cdr3_aa: CASSFSSGNQPQHF

clone_size: -
j_call: TRBJ1-4
v_call: TRBV2
d_call: -
cdr3_nt: TGTGCCAGCAGGGATATACCCCCCAGGCTGTTTTTT
cdr3_aa: CASRDIPPRLFF

clone_size: -
j_call: TRBJ2-1
v_call: TRBV5-1
d_call: -
cdr3_nt: TGCGCCAGCAGCGCGGCCGATGAGCAGTTCTTC
cdr3_aa: CASSAADEQFF

clone_size: -
j_call: TRBJ2-7
v_call: TRBV7-9
d_call: TRBD2
cdr3_nt: TGTGCCAGCAGCTTAGACCGGGGGGCCTACGAGCAGTACTTC
cdr3_aa: CASSLDRGAYEQYF

clone_size: -
j_call: TRBJ2-2
v_call: TRBV7-3
d_call: -
cdr3_nt: TGTGCCAGCAGCCCGGTCCGTTCGGGGGAGCTGTTTTTT
cdr3_aa: CASSPVRSGELFF

clone_size: -
j_call: TRBJ1-2
v_call: TRBV6-5
d_call: -
cdr3_nt: TGTGCCAGCAGCCCCGGGGGGGGCCACTATGGCTACACCTTC
cdr3_aa: CASSPGGGHYGYTF

clone_size: -
j_call: TRBJ2-3
v_call: TRBV5-6
d_call: -
cdr3_nt: TGTGCCAGCAGCTTGGGGGCTTTGCCAGATACGCAGTATTTT
cdr3_aa: CASSLGALPDTQYF

clone_size: once
j_call: TRBJ1-1
v_call: TRBV27
d_call: -
cdr3_nt: TGTGCCAGCAGTTTAGACACCAACACTGAAGCTTTCTTT
cdr3_aa: CASSLDTNTEAFF

clone_size: -
j_call: TRBJ1-2
v_call: TRBV5-4
d_call: TRBD1
cdr3_nt: TGTGCCAGCAGCCCACCACCCCGACCCGGGACAGCCAAAATTGCTGGCTACACCTTC
cdr3_aa: CASSPPPRPGTAKIAGYTF

clone_size: -
j_call: TRBJ2-7
v_call: TRBV27
d_call: -
cdr3_nt: TGTGCCAGCAGCCGAACGAGGAGCTCCTACGAGCAGTACTTC
cdr3_aa: CASSRTRSSYEQYF

clone_size: -
j_call: TRBJ2-5
v_call: TRBV6-5
d_call: -
cdr3_nt: TGTGCCAGCAGTTACTCGGACTACCGGGAGACCCAGTACTTC
cdr3_aa: CASSYSDYRETQYF

clone_size: -
j_call: TRBJ2-7
v_call: TRBV5-1
d_call: -
cdr3_nt: TGCGCCAGCAGCTTGACCTTCGAGAGGTACGAGCAGTACTTC
cdr3_aa: CASSLTFERYEQYF

clone_size: -
j_call: TRBJ2-7
v_call: TRBV7-3
d_call: TRBD2
cdr3_nt: TGTGCCAGCAGCATTAGCGGGGGGGCCTACGAGCAGTACTTC
cdr3_aa: CASSISGGAYEQYF

clone_size: -
j_call: TRBJ2-3
v_call: TRBV2
d_call: TRBD1
cdr3_nt: TGTGCCAGCAGGGGACAGGGATCGACAGATACGCAGTATTTT
cdr3_aa: CASRGQGSTDTQYF

clone_size: -
j_call: TRBJ2-5
v_call: TRBV7-9
d_call: -
cdr3_nt: TGTGCCAGCAGCGCTCGCTGGGGCTCTAAGCCCAAAGAGACCCAGTACTTC
cdr3_aa: CASSARWGSKPKETQYF

clone_size: -
j_call: TRBJ1-2
v_call: TRBV9
d_call: TRBD1
cdr3_nt: TGTGCCAGCAGCCCTCGGACAGGGAAGGGCTATGGCTACACCTTC
cdr3_aa: CASSPRTGKGYGYTF

clone_size: -
j_call: TRBJ2-1
v_call: TRBV7-9
d_call: -
cdr3_nt: TGTGCCAGCAGCTTATGGGGGCAGGGGGGAGGAAATGAGCAGTTCTTC
cdr3_aa: CASSLWGQGGGNEQFF

clone_size: -
j_call: TRBJ1-5
v_call: TRBV28
d_call: -
cdr3_nt: TGTGCCAGCAGTTTATTTCCAGGAGGTAATCAGCCCCAGCATTTT
cdr3_aa: CASSLFPGGNQPQHF

clone_size: -
j_call: TRBJ1-1
v_call: TRBV11-2
d_call: TRBD1
cdr3_nt: TGTGCCAGCAGCTCGGCCGCCGGGACAGGGAACACTGAAGCTTTCTTT
cdr3_aa: CASSSAAGTGNTEAFF

clone_size: -
j_call: TRBJ1-2
v_call: TRBV6-5
d_call: -
cdr3_nt: TGTGCCAGCAGTGCGGGGAACCCAAATGGCTACACCTTC
cdr3_aa: CASSAGNPNGYTF

clone_size: -
j_call: TRBJ2-1
v_call: TRBV5-1
d_call: -
cdr3_nt: TGCGCCAGCAGCCCAGGTTTGGTGGGACTTAGAAATGAGCAGTTCTTC
cdr3_aa: CASSPGLVGLRNEQFF

clone_size: -
j_call: TRBJ1-3
v_call: TRBV19
d_call: -
cdr3_nt: TGTGCCAGTAGTACTACAGGGTTGTCTGGAAACACCATATATTTT
cdr3_aa: CASSTTGLSGNTIYF

clone_size: -
j_call: TRBJ2-3
v_call: TRBV30
d_call: -
cdr3_nt: TGTGCCTGGAGTGTATCGGTGACTTTCACAGATACGCAGTATTTT
cdr3_aa: CAWSVSVTFTDTQYF

clone_size: -
j_call: TRBJ1-1
v_call: TRBV9
d_call: -
cdr3_nt: TGTGCCAGCAGCGTAGTGTTAAGGACAGTCAACACTGAAGCTTTCTTT
cdr3_aa: CASSVVLRTVNTEAFF

clone_size: -
j_call: TRBJ2-5
v_call: TRBV27
d_call: -
cdr3_nt: TGTGCCAGCAGTAGTGGGAGCCTGCCCCAAGAGACCCAGTACTTC
cdr3_aa: CASSSGSLPQETQYF

clone_size: -
j_call: TRBJ2-3
v_call: TRBV18
d_call: TRBD2
cdr3_nt: TGTGCCAGCCGTAGCGGGGGGGCATCAGATACGCAGTATTTT
cdr3_aa: CASRSGGASDTQYF

clone_size: -
j_call: TRBJ1-1
v_call: TRBV21-1
d_call: -
cdr3_nt: TGTGCCAGCAGCAAAGCAAGTGGGAGGGGCCGGGGTGTCACTGAAGCTTTCTTT
cdr3_aa: CASSKASGRGRGVTEAFF

clone_size: -
j_call: TRBJ2-6
v_call: TRBV5-8
d_call: -
cdr3_nt: TGTGCCAGCAGCTTGGCGCATGCTAGCTCTGGGGCCAACGTCCTGACTTTC
cdr3_aa: CASSLAHASSGANVLTF

clone_size: -
j_call: TRBJ2-7
v_call: TRBV19
d_call: -
cdr3_nt: TGTGCCAGTAGTGACACGGGATCCTTTTCTCACCCATCCACCGCCGAGCAGTACTTC
cdr3_aa: CASSDTGSFSHPSTAEQYF

clone_size: -
j_call: TRBJ2-3
v_call: TRBV5-6
d_call: TRBD1
cdr3_nt: TGTGCCAGCAGCTCGCCTCACCGGGACAGAACAGATACGCAGTATTTT
cdr3_aa: CASSSPHRDRTDTQYF

clone_size: -
j_call: TRBJ2-1
v_call: TRBV2
d_call: TRBD2
cdr3_nt: TGTGCCAGCAGTGAAGCGCTTAGGACTAGCGGGATTGATGAGCAGTTCTTC
cdr3_aa: CASSEALRTSGIDEQFF

clone_size: -
j_call: TRBJ1-1
v_call: TRBV18
d_call: -
cdr3_nt: TGTGCCAGCTCAAAGACAGAAACCCTGAACACTGAAGCTTTCTTT
cdr3_aa: CASSKTETLNTEAFF